The next 15 T cell receptor beta chains were all read from a single sample in a study of blood T cells in healthy people across ages. Primers used in a second PCR of about 7 to 12 cycles were a sample-barcoded 5' primer and a J-beta primer mix. TCRdb independently ran MiXCR on the 5' RACE reads; one entry per CDR3 protein. The sample records some 1.6 million distinct CDR3 sequences, roughly a third being singletons. Sequencing was done on a sample of blood. Receptor source: a young woman in good health.

The V call is TRBV5-1, the J call TRBJ2-7; TRBD1 aligns across 10 bases. Germline trimming cut 3 bases from V and 3 bases from J; bases unmatched to any gene: 6. The CDR3 contains 15 residues. Germline V lookup: CDR1 SGHRS, CDR2 YFSETQ. Written as DNA, the CDR3 is TGCGCCAGCAGCTCCGGGACAGGGGACATCTACGAGCAGTACTTC. Translation: CASSSGTGDIYEQYF. Based on the CDR3 plus reference TRBV5-1 and TRBJ2-7, the full variable domain is KAGVTQTPRYLIKTRGQQVTLSCSPISGHRSVSWYQQTPGQGLQFLFEYFSETQRNKGNFPGRFSGRQFSNSRSEMNVSTLELGDSALYLCASSSGTGDIYEQYFGPGTRLTVT.

The rearrangement joins TRBV12-3 or TRBV12-4 to TRBJ1-3; D not certain. With 1 base removed from V and 1 base from J, the gap between germline ends came to 11 bases. This CDR3 contains 16 residues. CDR3 bases: TGTGCCAGCAGTTTAGGGGAGAGCCAGTCTGGAAACACCATATATTTT. It translates to CASSLGESQSGNTIYF.

The chain employs TRBV27 and TRBJ1-1, with D possibly matching TRBD1 (6 bases). The CDR3 extends over 13 amino acids. Germline CDR1 is MNHEY and CDR2 is SMNVEV (reference sequence). The germline V and J ends were trimmed by 6 bases and 3 bases, with 11 bases remaining between them. The CDR3 nucleotides are TGTGCCAGCAGACAGGGTGTGTACACTGAAGCTTTCTTT. Its protein is CASRQGVYTEAFF.

This clonotype has only a few counts. V is TRBV4-1 and J is TRBJ2-1; the match to TRBD1 covers 7 bases. Germline CDR1 MGHRA, CDR2 YSYEKL. The CDR3 runs 19 residues. Trimming removed 11 bases from V and 9 bases from J; junction bases left unmatched: 31. As DNA, the CDR3 is TGCGCCGGCAACCAAAGGGGGACCACAGGGGTTGTATTTGGCGGTGAGCAGTTCTTC. Protein sequence: CAGNQRGTTGVVFGGEQFF.

This clonotype was seen a few times. The chain is built from TRBV20-1 and TRBJ2-5; 12 nucleotides agree with TRBD2. The J segment lost 5 bases and the V segment lost 6 bases, leaving 7 bases of the junction unmatched. The CDR3 contains 14 residues. From germline, CDR1 is DFQATT and CDR2 SNEGSKA (reference sequence). The CDR3 loop reads CSAERLAGDETQYF. In nucleotides, the CDR3 is TGCAGTGCCGAGCGACTAGCGGGGGATGAGACCCAGTACTTC.

This clonotype was seen repeatedly, ten times or more. The rearrangement links TRBV10-1 to TRBJ2-1, with 15 nucleotides matching TRBD2. Trimming took 6 bases from V and 7 from J; bases not matched to a gene: 4. CDR3 size: 15 residues. Looked up from germline, CDR1 is WNHNN and CDR2 is SYGVQD (reference sequence). CDR3 in DNA: TGCGCCAGCAGGGACGGGACTAGCGGGAGGAATGAGCAGTTCTTC. Its translation: CASRDGTSGRNEQFF.

V is TRBV7-3 and J is TRBJ1-3; D gene unclear. The CDR3 runs to 14 residues. Per the germline V gene, CDR1 is SGHTA and CDR2 is FQGTGA. Trimming left V 2 bases short and J 1 base short, with 6 bases between. CDR3 coding DNA: TGTGCCAGCAGCTTAGGTACATCTGGAAACACCATATATTTT. Translating it yields CASSLGTSGNTIYF.

This clonotype has ten or more counts. The chain uses TRBV12-3 or TRBV12-4 and TRBJ2-2; TRBD2 aligns across 8 bases. V lost 5 bases and J lost 1; bases outside the gene matches: 9. The CDR3 has 17 amino acids. CDR3 in amino acids: CASSRLAGQGNTGELFF. The CDR3 DNA reads TGTGCCAGCAGTCGCCTAGCGGGCCAAGGGAACACCGGGGAGCTGTTTTTT.

This clonotype was seen more than once but under ten times. The chain has TRBV12-3 or TRBV12-4 and TRBJ2-1; TRBD2 agrees at 13 bases. V dropped 2 bases and J dropped 10; count of bases not matched to a gene: 17. This CDR3 contains 19 residues. The CDR3: CASSLYGGLAGLVGYEQFF. In nucleotides, the CDR3 is TGTGCCAGCAGTTTATATGGGGGACTAGCGGGATTAGTAGGGTACGAGCAGTTCTTC.

In DNA, the CDR3 is TGTGCCAGCTCACCACAGGCAAACACTAATCAGCCCCAGCATTTT. It translates to CASSPQANTNQPQHF. The chain is built from TRBV18 and TRBJ1-5; no reliable D call. The V gene lost 1 base and the J gene lost 4 bases, with 11 bases spanning the gap. Germline values: CDR1 KGHSH, CDR2 LQKENI. This CDR3 contains 15 residues.

This clonotype was seen a few times. V usage is TRBV5-1 and J usage is TRBJ2-7; no clear D gene. Germline values: CDR1 SGHRS, CDR2 YFSETQ. This CDR3 contains 14 residues. V was trimmed by 4 bases and J by 3 bases, leaving 14 bases between them. DNA of the CDR3: TGCGCCAGCAGCCCCGGCCAAAAGCTCTACGAGCAGTACTTC. Translation: CASSPGQKLYEQYF.

The J gene is TRBJ2-7, the V gene TRBV28, with D possibly TRBD2 on 7 matching bases. Trimming removed 8 bases from V and 2 bases from J, with 28 bases in between. The CDR3 has 18 amino acids. Germline V gives CDR1 MDHEN, CDR2 SYDVKM. CDR3 residues: CASARGGGGAGRTYEQYF. DNA for the CDR3: TGTGCCAGCGCGCGGGGAGGAGGGGGGGCCGGGAGGACCTACGAGCAGTACTTC.

This chain links TRBV7-2 with TRBJ1-2; 7 bases match TRBD1. V lost 2 bases and J lost 4; bases outside the gene matches: 7. Germline lookup yields CDR1 SGHTA and CDR2 FQGNSA. This CDR3 has 15 amino acids. The CDR3 loop is CASSLTGRGSYGYTF. In DNA form, the CDR3 reads TGTGCCAGCAGCTTAACTGGCAGGGGGAGCTATGGCTACACCTTC.

This clonotype was seen ten or more times. The rearrangement uses TRBV4-1 and TRBJ1-2; D is ambiguous. The length of the CDR3 is 14 residues. Germline V CDR1 and CDR2: MGHRA, YSYEKL. V was shortened by 1 base and J by 6 bases, with 12 bases between the two germline ends. The CDR3 DNA is TGCGCCAGCAGCCAAGTTGTGGATCCCCATGGCTACACCTTC. It encodes CASSQVVDPHGYTF.

The chain links TRBV24-1 to TRBJ2-5; 7 nucleotides line up with TRBD1. The CDR3 has 13 residues. CDR1 KGHDR and CDR2 SFDVKD come from the germline V gene. After removal of 5 bases from V and 4 bases from J, the junction contained 3 bases not matched to a gene. In DNA, the CDR3 is TGTGCCACCAGTGGCCCAGGGGGAGAGACCCAGTACTTC. Translated: CATSGPGGETQYF.